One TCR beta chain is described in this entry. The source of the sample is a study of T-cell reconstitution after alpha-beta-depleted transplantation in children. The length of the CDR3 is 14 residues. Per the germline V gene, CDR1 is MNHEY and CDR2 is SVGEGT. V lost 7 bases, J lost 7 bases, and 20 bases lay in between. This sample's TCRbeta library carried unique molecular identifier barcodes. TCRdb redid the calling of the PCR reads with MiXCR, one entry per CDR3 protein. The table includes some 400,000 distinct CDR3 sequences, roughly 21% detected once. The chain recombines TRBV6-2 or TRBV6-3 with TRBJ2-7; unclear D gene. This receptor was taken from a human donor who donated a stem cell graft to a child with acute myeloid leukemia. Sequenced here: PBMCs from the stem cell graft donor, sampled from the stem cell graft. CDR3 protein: CASTLRAPIWEQYF. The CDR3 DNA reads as TGTGCCAGCACCTTACGGGCCCCGATCTGGGAGCAGTACTTC.